Included here is one T cell receptor beta chain sequence, with context. All enrollees were about 18 to 90 years old and from approximately 24 US areas. Participant reports of clinical history set cohort assignment. Source study methods: Amplification from reference gene primers served as the basis for estimated nucleated cell counts. TCRdb's copy holds only in-frame clones and misses some; the assay was immunoSEQ multiplex PCR. The DNA was the basis for D and trimming; V, J and clone size are from that table. This sample has over 250,000 clones; about nine tenths occur once, and the top ten carry 1.5% to 2%. Germline V gene lookup returns CDR1 SGHRS and CDR2 YFSETQ. The CDR3 has 17 amino acids. V shed 2 bases and J 4 bases; nucleotides not matched to a gene: 7. This specimen belongs to a study of blood T cell repertoires in COVID-19. About the study: Sources were T cells, B-cell-depleted T cells, or PBMCs; the material itself was cDNA or gDNA.

This rearrangement joins TRBV5-1 to TRBJ2-5, with 14 bases aligning to TRBD2. The specimen was PBMCs or T cells enriched from blood (not recorded which). This clonotype was sampled from an older woman who had recovered from COVID-19. CDR3 sequence: CASSFRLAGGPGETQYF. CDR3 nucleotides: TGCGCCAGCAGCTTTAGACTAGCGGGGGGGCCGGGAGAGACCCAGTACTTC. Complete variable domain (other parts from reference TRBV5-1 and TRBJ2-5): KAGVTQTPRYLIKTRGQQVTLSCSPISGHRSVSWYQQTPGQGLQFLFEYFSETQRNKGNFPGRFSGRQFSNSRSEMNVSTLELGDSALYLCASSFRLAGGPGETQYFGPGTRLLVL.